This TCR beta chain appears in the sequencing data of a study of CD8 T cells in Susac syndrome. An amount of RNA that ranged from about 0.45 to 1 ug was reverse transcribed with random hexamers. The authors amplified TCR beta CDR3 across 54 Vbeta and 13 Jbeta using immunoSEQ multiplex PCR. Via MiXCR, TCRdb re-called the immunoSEQ multiplex PCR reads, giving one row per CDR3 protein. The sample contains hundreds of thousands of distinct CDR3 sequences, roughly 85% of which appear only once. The sequenced target, TCR beta, came from blood CD8+ and CD4+ T cells. TEMRA cells were FACS-enriched, with CD8+ and CD4+ T cells isolated negatively. The CDR3 runs 17 residues. Germline V lookup: CDR1 MNHNS, CDR2 SASEGT. Deletions cut 5 bases from V and 8 bases from J, with 27 bases between.

The sequencing sample was made of CD8+ T cells from PBMCs. The chain combines TRBV6-1 with TRBJ1-2; a weak D match, TRBD1 (5 bases). The sequence derives from a human donor with multiple sclerosis. The CDR3: CASSPSWGRGFAPGYTF. In DNA, the CDR3 is TGTGCCAGCAGTCCTTCGTGGGGCCGCGGGTTTGCACCAGGCTACACCTTC.